These 12 T cell receptor beta chains came from one sample sequenced in a study of blood T cell dynamics during melanoma immunotherapy. The time point here: week 3, after first cycle of checkpoint inhibitor. Using immunoSEQ multiplex PCR, the repertoire was profiled, and TCRdb retains in-frame clones only, with some absent. The sample lists nearly 7,000 clones, more than 75% occurring once. Source: blood, taken from a patient treated with checkpoint blockade. The receptor set was obtained from a human donor with melanoma. Some clones in this sample may be carry-over from other donors' samples.

The chain joins TRBV5-5 to TRBJ1-5; D call uncertain. This CDR3 spans 15 amino acids. Germline-derived CDR1 and CDR2 are SGHKS and YYEKEE (reference sequence). V was trimmed by 2 bases and J by 0 bases, leaving 9 bases between them. In nucleotides, the CDR3 is TGTGCCAGCAGCTTAACGGACTATAGCAATCAGCCCCAGCATTTT. Protein product: CASSLTDYSNQPQHF.

The rearrangement uses TRBV5-8 and TRBJ2-7, with a weak D call TRBD1 (6 bases). Trimming left V 3 bases short and J 0 bases short, with 25 bases between. The CDR3 totals 19 residues. Germline assignment: CDR1 SGHTS and CDR2 YDEGEE. The CDR3 DNA sequence: TGTGCCAGCAGCTGGTCCTCTCCCGGGACACTTATGAGCTCCTACGAGCAGTACTTC. Protein: CASSWSSPGTLMSSYEQYF. The whole variable domain, remainder taken from reference TRBV5-8 and TRBJ2-7, is EAGVTQSPTHLIKTRGQQATLRCSPISGHTSVYWYQQALGLGLQFLLWYDEGEERNRGNFPPRFSGRQFPNYSSELNVNALELEDSALYLCASSWSSPGTLMSSYEQYFGPGTRLTVT.

The chain carries TRBV28 and TRBJ1-2, with D uncertain. Deletions cut 6 bases from V and 1 base from J, with 9 bases between. CDR3 length equals 13 residues. Looked up from germline, CDR1 is MDHEN and CDR2 is SYDVKM. CDR3 sequence: CASRQTINYGYTF. The CDR3 region has the DNA TGTGCCAGCAGGCAGACAATTAACTATGGCTACACCTTC.

This chain joins TRBV7-9 and TRBJ2-2, with D perhaps matching TRBD2 (5 bases). CDR1 and CDR2 from the germline V gene are SEHNR and FQNEAQ (reference sequence). The CDR3 length is 15 residues. V shed 3 bases and J shed 1 base, with 9 bases lying between them. CDR3: CASSFGGLNTGELFF. The CDR3 DNA follows: TGTGCCAGCAGCTTCGGCGGGCTGAACACCGGGGAGCTGTTTTTT.

The rearrangement joins TRBV5-1 to TRBJ2-5, with 11 bases identical to TRBD2. Germline V gene sequence: CDR1 SGHRS, CDR2 YFSETQ. CDR3 length: 14 amino acids. Losses at the gene ends were 5 bases for V and 5 bases for J; bases not matched to a gene: 5. CDR3 protein: CASRASGGTETQYF. In DNA, the CDR3 is TGCGCCAGCAGAGCTAGCGGGGGGACGGAGACCCAGTACTTC.

This clone was detected only a few times. The J gene is TRBJ2-7, the V gene TRBV14; no definite D call. The CDR3 contains 12 residues. V gave up 4 bases and J gave up 0 bases, with 4 bases separating them. Germline V gene lookup returns CDR1 SGHDN and CDR2 FVKESK. Written as DNA, the CDR3 is TGTGCCAGCAGCCCGAGCTCCTACGAGCAGTACTTC. It encodes CASSPSSYEQYF.

As for this clone: Its ends do not fully match the called genes, so a read error is possible. The chain has TRBV5-1 and TRBJ1-2, with 8 positions matching TRBD1. Germline V CDR1 and CDR2: SGHRS, YFSETQ. The CDR3 contains 14 residues. The CDR3 bases are TGCGTCAGCAGACCGGACAGGGTCAACTATGGCTACACCTTC. Translating gives CVSRPDRVNYGYTF.

The rearrangement links TRBV7-2 to TRBJ2-5; D not resolved. Germline CDR1 and CDR2: SGHTA and FQGNSA. The CDR3 has 15 amino acids. Deletions cut 6 bases from V and 4 bases from J, with 18 bases between. The CDR3 DNA reads TGTGCCAGCAGTAATCGGCCAGTGGGGTTAGAGACCCAGTACTTC. Encoded protein: CASSNRPVGLETQYF.

The J gene is TRBJ2-1, the V gene TRBV6-5, with D uncertain. The CDR3 is made up of 13 amino acids. Germline CDR1 and CDR2: MNHEY and SVGAGI. V lost 5 bases, J lost 0 bases, and 5 bases lay in between. The CDR3 reads CASSPGSYNEQFF. CDR3 nucleotides: TGTGCCAGCAGTCCAGGCTCCTACAATGAGCAGTTCTTC.

The chain has TRBV29-1 and TRBJ2-2; no clear D. V was shortened by 5 bases and J by 6 bases, with 7 bases between the two germline ends. The V gene's germline CDR1 is SQVTM and CDR2 ANQGSEA. This CDR3 has 11 residues. The CDR3 nucleotides read TGCAGCGTTCAGCGTTCCGGGGAGCTGTTTTTT. Amino acid sequence: CSVQRSGELFF.

The rearrangement joins TRBV9 to TRBJ1-2; 7 bases are shared with TRBD1. V trimming: 0 bases; J trimming: 1 base; junction bases outside the gene matches: 3. Germline V CDR1 and CDR2: SGDLS, YYNGEE. This CDR3 comprises 15 residues. CDR3 nucleotides: TGTGCCAGCAGCGTAGTCGGGACAGATAACTATGGCTACACCTTC. This sequence encodes CASSVVGTDNYGYTF. Supplemented by reference TRBV9 and TRBJ1-2, the full variable domain reads DSGVTQTPKHLITATGQRVTLRCSPRSGDLSVYWYQQSLDQGLQFLIQYYNGEERAKGNILERFSAQQFPDLHSELNLSSLELGDSALYFCASSVVGTDNYGYTFGSGTRLTVV.

The genes are TRBV15 and TRBJ2-3; 11 bases line up with TRBD2. CDR3 length equals 15 residues. Trimming cost V 3 bases and J 3 bases; bases outside gene matches: 2. Germline V gene lookup returns CDR1 LNHNV and CDR2 YYDKDF (reference sequence). In DNA, the CDR3 is TGTGCCACCAGCAGCCCTAGCGGGGGGACAGATACGCAGTATTTT. Encoded protein: CATSSPSGGTDTQYF. Together with reference TRBV15 and TRBJ2-3, the CDR3 gives the full variable domain: DAMVIQNPRYQVTQFGKPVTLSCSQTLNHNVMYWYQQKSSQAPKLLFHYYDKDFNNEADTPDNFQSRRPNTSFCFLDIRSPGLGDTAMYLCATSSPSGGTDTQYFGPGTRLTVL.